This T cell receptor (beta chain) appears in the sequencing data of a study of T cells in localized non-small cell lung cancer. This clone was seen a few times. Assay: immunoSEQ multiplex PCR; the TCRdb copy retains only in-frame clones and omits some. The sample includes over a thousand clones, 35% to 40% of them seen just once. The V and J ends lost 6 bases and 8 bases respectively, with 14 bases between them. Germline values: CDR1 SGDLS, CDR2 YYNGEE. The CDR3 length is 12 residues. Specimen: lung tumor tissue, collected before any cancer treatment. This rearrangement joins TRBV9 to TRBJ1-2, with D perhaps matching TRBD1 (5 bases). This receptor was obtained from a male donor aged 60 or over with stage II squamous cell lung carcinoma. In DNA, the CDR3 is TGTGCCAGCACTCGGGACTCGGGAGGCTACACCTTC. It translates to CASTRDSGGYTF. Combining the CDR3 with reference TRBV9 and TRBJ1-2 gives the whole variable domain DSGVTQTPKHLITATGQRVTLRCSPRSGDLSVYWYQQSLDQGLQFLIQYYNGEERAKGNILERFSAQQFPDLHSELNLSSLELGDSALYFCASTRDSGGYTFGSGTRLTVV.